This T cell receptor beta chain was captured by sequencing in a study of multiple sclerosis patients with progressive multifocal leukoencephalopathy. Trimming took 2 bases from V and 10 from J; bases not matched to a gene: 12. CDR3 length: 15 residues. CDR1 SGHRS and CDR2 YFSETQ come from the germline V gene. Regarding time point: time of PML onset. Only in-frame clones appear in the TCRdb table, and some are missing; sequencing was by immunoSEQ multiplex PCR. This sample has roughly 32,000 clones, with approximately 84% found just once. This clonotype originated in a human donor with progressive multifocal leukoencephalopathy. The sequencing used PBMCs, collected from a patient treated with natalizumab. V and J are TRBV5-1 and TRBJ1-5, with TRBD1 identical over 7 bases. CDR3 nucleotides: TGCGCCAGCAGCTTCGGGACAGAACATGCCTCCCCCCAGCATTTT. It is translated as CASSFGTEHASPQHF.